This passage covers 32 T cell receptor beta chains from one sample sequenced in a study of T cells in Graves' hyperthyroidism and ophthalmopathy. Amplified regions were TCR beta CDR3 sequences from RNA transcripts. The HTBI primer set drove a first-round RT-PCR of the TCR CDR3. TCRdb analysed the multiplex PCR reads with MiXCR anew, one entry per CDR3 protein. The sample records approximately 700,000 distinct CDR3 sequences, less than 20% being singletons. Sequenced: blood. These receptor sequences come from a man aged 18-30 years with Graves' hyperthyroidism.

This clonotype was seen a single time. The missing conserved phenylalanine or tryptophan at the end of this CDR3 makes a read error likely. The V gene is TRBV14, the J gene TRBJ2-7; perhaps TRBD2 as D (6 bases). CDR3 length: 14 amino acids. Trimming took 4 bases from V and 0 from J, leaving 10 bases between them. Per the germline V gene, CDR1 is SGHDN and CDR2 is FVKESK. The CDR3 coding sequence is TGTGCCAGCAGCCTTAGCGGAAGCTCCTACGAGCAGTACCTC. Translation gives CASSLSGSSYEQYL.

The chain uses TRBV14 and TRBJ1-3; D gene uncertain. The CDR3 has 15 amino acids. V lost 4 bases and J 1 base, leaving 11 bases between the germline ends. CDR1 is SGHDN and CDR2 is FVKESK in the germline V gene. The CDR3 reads CASSRVFGSGNTIYF. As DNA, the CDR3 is TGTGCCAGCAGCCGCGTCTTTGGTTCTGGAAACACCATATATTTT.

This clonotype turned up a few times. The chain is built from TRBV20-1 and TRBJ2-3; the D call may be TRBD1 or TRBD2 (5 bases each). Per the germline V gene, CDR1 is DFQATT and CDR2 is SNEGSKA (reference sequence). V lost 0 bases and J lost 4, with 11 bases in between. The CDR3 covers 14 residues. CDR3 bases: TGCAGTGCTAGAGATCCGAGGGGATCAGATACGCAGTATTTT. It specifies CSARDPRGSDTQYF.

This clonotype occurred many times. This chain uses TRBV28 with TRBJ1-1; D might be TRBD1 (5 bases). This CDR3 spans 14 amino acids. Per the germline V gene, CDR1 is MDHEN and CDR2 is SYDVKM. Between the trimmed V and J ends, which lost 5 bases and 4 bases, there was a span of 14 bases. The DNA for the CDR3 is TGTGCCAGCAGTCCTCCCGGGGCAGGCACTGAAGCTTTCTTT. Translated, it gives CASSPPGAGTEAFF.

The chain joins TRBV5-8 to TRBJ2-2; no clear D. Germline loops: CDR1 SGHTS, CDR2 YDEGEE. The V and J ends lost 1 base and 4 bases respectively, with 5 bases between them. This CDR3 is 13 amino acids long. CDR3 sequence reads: CASSLRATGELFF. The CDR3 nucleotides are TGTGCCAGCAGCTTGAGGGCCACCGGGGAGCTGTTTTTT.

The CDR3, as DNA: TGTGCCAGCAGTTACACCCTAAACAGGGGATGGGATCAGCCCCAGCATTTT. Its protein product is CASSYTLNRGWDQPQHF. The rearrangement links TRBV6-2 or TRBV6-3 to TRBJ1-5; 7 bases align to TRBD1. V shed 2 bases, J shed 5 bases, and the junction held 12 bases outside the gene matches. This CDR3 has 17 residues. Germline lookup yields CDR1 MNHEY and CDR2 SVGEGT.

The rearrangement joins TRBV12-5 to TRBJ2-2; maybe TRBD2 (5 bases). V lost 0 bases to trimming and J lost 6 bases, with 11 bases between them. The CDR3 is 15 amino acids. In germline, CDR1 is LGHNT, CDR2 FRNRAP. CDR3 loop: CASGLVGKGPGELFF. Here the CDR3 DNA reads TGTGCTAGTGGTTTGGTCGGGAAGGGTCCCGGGGAGCTGTTTTTT. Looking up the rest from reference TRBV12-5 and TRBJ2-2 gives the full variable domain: DARVTQTPRHKVTEMGQEVTMRCQPILGHNTVFWYRQTMMQGLELLAYFRNRAPLDDSGMPKDRFSAEMPDATLATLKIQPSEPRDSAVYFCASGLVGKGPGELFFGEGSRLTVL.

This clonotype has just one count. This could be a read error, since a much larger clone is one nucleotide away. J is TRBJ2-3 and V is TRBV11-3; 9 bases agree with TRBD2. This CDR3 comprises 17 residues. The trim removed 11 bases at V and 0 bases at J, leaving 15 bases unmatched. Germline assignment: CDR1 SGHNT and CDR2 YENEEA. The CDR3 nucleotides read TGTGCCGGCTCACCAAACCGCGGGAGGGATAGCACAGATACGCAGTATTTT. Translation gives CAGSPNRGRDSTDTQYF.

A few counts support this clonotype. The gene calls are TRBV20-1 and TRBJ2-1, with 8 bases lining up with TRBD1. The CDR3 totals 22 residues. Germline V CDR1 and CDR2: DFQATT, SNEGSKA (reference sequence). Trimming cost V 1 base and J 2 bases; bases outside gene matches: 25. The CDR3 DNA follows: TGCAGTGCTAGAGCCCGCCCAAGCCGGGACAGGAGTGGGGAGCCCACCTACAATGAGCAGTTCTTC. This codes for CSARARPSRDRSGEPTYNEQFF.

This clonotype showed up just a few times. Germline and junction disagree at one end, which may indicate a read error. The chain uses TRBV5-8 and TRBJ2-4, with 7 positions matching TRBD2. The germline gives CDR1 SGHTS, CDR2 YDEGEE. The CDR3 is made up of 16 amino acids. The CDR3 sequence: CASSLVGGGPKNIQYF. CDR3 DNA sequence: TGTGCCAGCAGCTTGGTGGGGGGAGGGCCCAAGAACATTCAGTACTTC.

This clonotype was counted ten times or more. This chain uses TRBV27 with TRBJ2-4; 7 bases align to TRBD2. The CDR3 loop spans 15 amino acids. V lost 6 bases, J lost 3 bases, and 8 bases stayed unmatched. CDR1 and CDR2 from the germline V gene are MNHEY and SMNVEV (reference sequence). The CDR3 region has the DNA TGTGCCAGCAGAATTATGGGGGGGGGCAAAAACATTCAGTACTTC. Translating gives CASRIMGGGKNIQYF.

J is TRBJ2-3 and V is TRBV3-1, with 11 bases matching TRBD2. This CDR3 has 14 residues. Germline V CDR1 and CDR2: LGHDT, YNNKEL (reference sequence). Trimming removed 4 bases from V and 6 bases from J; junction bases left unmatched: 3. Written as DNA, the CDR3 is TGTGCCAGCAGCCCCTCTAGCGGGAGGGATACGCAGTATTTT. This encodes CASSPSSGRDTQYF.

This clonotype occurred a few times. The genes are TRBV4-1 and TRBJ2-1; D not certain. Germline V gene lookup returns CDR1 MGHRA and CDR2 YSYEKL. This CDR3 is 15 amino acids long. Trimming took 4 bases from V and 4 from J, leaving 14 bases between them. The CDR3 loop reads CASSLFGVGYNEQFF. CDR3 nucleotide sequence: TGCGCCAGCAGCCTGTTTGGCGTGGGGTACAATGAGCAGTTCTTC.

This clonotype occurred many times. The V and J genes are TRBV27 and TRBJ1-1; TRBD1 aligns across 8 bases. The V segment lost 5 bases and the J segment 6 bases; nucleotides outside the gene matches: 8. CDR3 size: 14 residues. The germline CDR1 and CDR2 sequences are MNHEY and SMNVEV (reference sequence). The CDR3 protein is CASSGGQVSAEAFF. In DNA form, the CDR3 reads TGTGCCAGCAGTGGGGGACAGGTGTCCGCTGAAGCTTTCTTT.

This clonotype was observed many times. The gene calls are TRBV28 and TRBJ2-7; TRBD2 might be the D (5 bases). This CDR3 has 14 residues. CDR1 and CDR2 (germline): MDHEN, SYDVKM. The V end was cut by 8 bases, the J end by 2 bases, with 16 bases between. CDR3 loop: CASLDGGPTYEQYF. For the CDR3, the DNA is TGTGCCAGCCTTGACGGAGGACCTACCTACGAGCAGTACTTC.

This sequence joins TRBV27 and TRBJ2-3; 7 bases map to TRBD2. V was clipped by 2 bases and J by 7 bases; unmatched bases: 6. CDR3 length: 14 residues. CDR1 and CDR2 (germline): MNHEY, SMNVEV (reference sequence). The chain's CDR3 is CASSLKAAGYTQYF. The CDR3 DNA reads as TGTGCCAGCAGTTTAAAGGCAGCGGGGTATACGCAGTATTTT.

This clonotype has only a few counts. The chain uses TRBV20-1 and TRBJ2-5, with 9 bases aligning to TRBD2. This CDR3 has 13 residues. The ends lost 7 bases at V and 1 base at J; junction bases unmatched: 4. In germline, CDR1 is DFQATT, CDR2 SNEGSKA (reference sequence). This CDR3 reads CSVTSGAQETQYF. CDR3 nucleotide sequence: TGCAGTGTGACTAGCGGAGCCCAAGAGACCCAGTACTTC.

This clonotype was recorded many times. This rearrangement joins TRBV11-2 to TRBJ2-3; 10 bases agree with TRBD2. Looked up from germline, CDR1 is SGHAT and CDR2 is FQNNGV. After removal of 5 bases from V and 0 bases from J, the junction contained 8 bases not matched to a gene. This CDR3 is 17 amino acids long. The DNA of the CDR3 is TGTGCCAGCAGCCGCTTTAGCGGGAGGTCTAGCACAGATACGCAGTATTTT. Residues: CASSRFSGRSSTDTQYF.

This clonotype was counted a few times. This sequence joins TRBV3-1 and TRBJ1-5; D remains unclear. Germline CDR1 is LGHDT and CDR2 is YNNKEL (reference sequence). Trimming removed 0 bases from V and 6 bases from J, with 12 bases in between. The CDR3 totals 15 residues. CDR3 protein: CASSQDLTLTQPQHF. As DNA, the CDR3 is TGTGCCAGCAGCCAAGATCTTACATTAACTCAGCCCCAGCATTTT.

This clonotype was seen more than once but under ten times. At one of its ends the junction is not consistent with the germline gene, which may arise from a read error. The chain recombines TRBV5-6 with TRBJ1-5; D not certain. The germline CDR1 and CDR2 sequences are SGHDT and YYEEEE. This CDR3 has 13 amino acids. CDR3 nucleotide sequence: TGTACCAGCAGCTTGGCCGAAGGGCAGCCCCAGCATTTT. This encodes CTSSLAEGQPQHF.

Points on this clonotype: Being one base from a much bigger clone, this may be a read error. CDR3 DNA: TGTGCCAGCAGCATAAGACAGGGTGGAGGAAAACTGTTTTTT. It yields the protein CASSIRQGGGKLFF. The gene calls are TRBV7-9 and TRBJ1-4; 7 bases are a match to TRBD1. The J segment lost 10 bases and the V segment lost 5 bases, leaving 10 bases of the junction unmatched. Germline V gene sequence: CDR1 SEHNR, CDR2 FQNEAQ (reference sequence). This CDR3 is built from 14 residues.

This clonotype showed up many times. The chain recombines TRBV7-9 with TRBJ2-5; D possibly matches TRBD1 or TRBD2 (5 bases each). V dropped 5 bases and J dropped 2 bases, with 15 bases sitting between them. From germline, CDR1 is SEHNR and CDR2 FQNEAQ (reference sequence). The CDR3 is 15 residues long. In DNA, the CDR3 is TGTGCCAGCAGCACCCGGTCGGGACGGCAAGAGACCCAGTACTTC. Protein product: CASSTRSGRQETQYF.

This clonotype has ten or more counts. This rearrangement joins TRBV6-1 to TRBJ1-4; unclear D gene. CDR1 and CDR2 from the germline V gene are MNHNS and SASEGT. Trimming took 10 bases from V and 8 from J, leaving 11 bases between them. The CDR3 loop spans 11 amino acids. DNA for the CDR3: TGTGCCACCTGGGGTATGGAAAAACTGTTTTTT. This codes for CATWGMEKLFF.

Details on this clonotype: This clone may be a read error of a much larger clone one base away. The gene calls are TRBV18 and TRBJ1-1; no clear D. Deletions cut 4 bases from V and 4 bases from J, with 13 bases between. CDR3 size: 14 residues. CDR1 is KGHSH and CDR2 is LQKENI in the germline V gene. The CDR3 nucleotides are TGTGCCAGCTCACGTCGCGCGATGAGCACTGAAGCTTTCTTT. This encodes CASSRRAMSTEAFF.

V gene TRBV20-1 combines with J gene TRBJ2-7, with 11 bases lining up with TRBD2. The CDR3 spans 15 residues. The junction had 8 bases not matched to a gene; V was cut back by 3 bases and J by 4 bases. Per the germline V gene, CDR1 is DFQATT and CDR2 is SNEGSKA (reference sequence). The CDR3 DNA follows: TGCAGTGCTAGTATCCTAGCGGGAGGCAGGTACGAGCAGTACTTC. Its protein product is CSASILAGGRYEQYF.

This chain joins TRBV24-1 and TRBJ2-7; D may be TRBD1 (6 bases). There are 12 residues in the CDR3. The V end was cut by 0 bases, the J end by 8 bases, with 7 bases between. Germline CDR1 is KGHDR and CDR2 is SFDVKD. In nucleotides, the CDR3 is TGTGCCACCAGTGATTTGGGGACAAAGCAGTACTTC. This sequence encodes CATSDLGTKQYF.

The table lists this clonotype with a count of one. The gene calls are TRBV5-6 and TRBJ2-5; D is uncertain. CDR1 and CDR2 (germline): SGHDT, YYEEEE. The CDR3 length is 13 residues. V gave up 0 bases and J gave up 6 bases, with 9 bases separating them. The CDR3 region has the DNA TGTGCCAGCAGCTTGGCCCCCTCAAAGACCCAGTACTTC. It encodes CASSLAPSKTQYF.

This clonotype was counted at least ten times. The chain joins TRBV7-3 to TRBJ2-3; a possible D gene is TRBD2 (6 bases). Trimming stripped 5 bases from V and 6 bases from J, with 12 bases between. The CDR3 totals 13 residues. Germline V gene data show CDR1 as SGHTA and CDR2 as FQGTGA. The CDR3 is CASSLASADTQYF. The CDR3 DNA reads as TGTGCCAGCAGCCTCGCTAGCGCTGATACGCAGTATTTT.

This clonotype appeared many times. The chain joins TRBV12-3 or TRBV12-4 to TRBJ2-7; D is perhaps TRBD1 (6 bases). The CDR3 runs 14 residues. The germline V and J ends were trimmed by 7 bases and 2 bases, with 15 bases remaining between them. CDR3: CASNSAAGAYEQYF. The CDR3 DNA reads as TGTGCCAGCAACTCTGCCGCAGGGGCCTACGAGCAGTACTTC.

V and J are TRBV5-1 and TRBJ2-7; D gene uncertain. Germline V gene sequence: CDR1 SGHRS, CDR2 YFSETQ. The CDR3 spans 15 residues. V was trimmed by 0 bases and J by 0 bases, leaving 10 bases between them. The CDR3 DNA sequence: TGCGCCAGCAGCTTGGGCCCCGACACCTCCTACGAGCAGTACTTC. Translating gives CASSLGPDTSYEQYF.

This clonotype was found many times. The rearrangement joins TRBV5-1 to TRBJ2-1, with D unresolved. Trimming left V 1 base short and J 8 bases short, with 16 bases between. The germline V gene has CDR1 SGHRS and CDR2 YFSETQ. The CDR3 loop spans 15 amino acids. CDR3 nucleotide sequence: TGCGCCAGCAGCTTGAGATTGGGTAGAATGGATGAGCAGTTCTTC. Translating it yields CASSLRLGRMDEQFF. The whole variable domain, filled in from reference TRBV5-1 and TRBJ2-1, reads KAGVTQTPRYLIKTRGQQVTLSCSPISGHRSVSWYQQTPGQGLQFLFEYFSETQRNKGNFPGRFSGRQFSNSRSEMNVSTLELGDSALYLCASSLRLGRMDEQFFGPGTRLTVL.

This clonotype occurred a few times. CDR3 coding DNA: TGTGCCAGCAGTTCCCGGCCTGCTTCGTGGGTGGCTAACTATGGCTACACCTTC. This gives the protein CASSSRPASWVANYGYTF. The rearrangement joins TRBV28 to TRBJ1-2; D is undetermined. The CDR3 runs 18 residues. V lost 4 bases and J lost 0, with 21 bases in between. From germline, CDR1 is MDHEN and CDR2 SYDVKM.